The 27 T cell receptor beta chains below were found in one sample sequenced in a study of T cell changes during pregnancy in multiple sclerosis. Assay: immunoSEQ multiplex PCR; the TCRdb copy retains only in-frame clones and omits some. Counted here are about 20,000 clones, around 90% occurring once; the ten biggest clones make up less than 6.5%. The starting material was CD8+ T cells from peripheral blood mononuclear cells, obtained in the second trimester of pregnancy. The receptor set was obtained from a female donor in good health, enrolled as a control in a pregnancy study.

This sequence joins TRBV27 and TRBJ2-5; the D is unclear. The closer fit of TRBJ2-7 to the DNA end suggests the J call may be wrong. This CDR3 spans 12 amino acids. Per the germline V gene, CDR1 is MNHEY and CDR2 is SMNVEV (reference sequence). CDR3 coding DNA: TGTGCCAGCAGTTCCCATTCCTACGAGCAGTACTTC. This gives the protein CASSSHSYEQYF.

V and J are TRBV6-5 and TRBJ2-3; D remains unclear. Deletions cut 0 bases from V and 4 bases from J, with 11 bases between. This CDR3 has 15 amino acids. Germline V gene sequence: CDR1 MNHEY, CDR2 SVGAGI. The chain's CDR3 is CASSYSDGGPDTQYF. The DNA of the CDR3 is TGTGCCAGCAGTTACTCGGATGGTGGGCCAGATACGCAGTATTTT.

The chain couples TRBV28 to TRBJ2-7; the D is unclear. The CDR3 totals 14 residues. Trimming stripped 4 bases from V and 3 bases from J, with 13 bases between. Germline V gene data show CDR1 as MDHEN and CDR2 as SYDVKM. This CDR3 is CASSSVSGYYEQYF. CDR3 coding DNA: TGTGCCAGCAGTTCGGTGTCAGGATACTACGAGCAGTACTTC.

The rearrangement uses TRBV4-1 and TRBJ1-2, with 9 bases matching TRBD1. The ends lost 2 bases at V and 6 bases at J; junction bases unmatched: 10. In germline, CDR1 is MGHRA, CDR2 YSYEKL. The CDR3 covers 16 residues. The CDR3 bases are TGCGCCAGCAGCCAACGAATCGGACAGGGGCATGATGGCTACACCTTC. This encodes CASSQRIGQGHDGYTF.

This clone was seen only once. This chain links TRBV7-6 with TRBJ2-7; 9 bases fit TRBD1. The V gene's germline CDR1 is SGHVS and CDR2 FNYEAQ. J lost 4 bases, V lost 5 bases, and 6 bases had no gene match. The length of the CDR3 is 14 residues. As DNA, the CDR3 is TGTGCCAGCAGCCCCGGGACAGGGACTTACGAGCAGTACTTC. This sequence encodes CASSPGTGTYEQYF.

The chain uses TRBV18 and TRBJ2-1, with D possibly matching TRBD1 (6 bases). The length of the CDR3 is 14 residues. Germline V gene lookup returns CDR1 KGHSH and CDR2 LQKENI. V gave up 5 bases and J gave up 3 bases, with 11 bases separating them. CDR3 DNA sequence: TGTGCCAGCTCAACGACAGGCTACTACAATGAGCAGTTCTTC. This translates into CASSTTGYYNEQFF.

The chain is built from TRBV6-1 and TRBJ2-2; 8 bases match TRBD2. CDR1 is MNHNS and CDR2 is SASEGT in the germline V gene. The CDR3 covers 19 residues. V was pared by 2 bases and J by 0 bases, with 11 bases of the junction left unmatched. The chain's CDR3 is CASSEIGLADYTNTGELFF. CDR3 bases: TGTGCCAGCAGTGAAATTGGACTAGCAGATTATACGAACACCGGGGAGCTGTTTTTT.

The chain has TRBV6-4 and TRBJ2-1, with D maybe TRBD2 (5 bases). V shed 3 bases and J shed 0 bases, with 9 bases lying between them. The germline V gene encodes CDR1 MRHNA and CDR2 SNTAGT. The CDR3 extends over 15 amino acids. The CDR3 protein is CASSERAGSYNEQFF. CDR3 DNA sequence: TGTGCCAGCAGTGAAAGGGCGGGCTCCTACAATGAGCAGTTCTTC.

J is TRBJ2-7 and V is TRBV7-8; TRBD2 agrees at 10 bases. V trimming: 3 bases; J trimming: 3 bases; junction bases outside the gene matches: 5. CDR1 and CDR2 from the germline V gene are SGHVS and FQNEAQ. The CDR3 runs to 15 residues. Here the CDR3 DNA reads TGTGCCAGCAGCTTGCTAGCGGGGGCACTCTACGAGCAGTACTTC. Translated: CASSLLAGALYEQYF.

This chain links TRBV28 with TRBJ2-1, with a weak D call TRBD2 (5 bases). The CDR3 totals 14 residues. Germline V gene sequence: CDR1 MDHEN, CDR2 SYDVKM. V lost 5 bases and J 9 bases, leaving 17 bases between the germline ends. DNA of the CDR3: TGTGCCAGCAGTCAACTAGTACGGGCAGGTGAGCAGTTCTTC. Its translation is CASSQLVRAGEQFF.

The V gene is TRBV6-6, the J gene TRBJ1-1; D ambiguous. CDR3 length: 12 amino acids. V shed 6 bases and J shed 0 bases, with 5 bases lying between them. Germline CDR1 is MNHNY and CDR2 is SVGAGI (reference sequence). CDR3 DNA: TGTGCCAGCAGAACAATGAACACTGAAGCTTTCTTT. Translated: CASRTMNTEAFF.

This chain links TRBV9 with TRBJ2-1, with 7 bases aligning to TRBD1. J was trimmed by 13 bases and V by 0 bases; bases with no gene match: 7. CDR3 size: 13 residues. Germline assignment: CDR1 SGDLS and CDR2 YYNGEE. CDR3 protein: CASSVGQGLDQFF. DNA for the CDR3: TGTGCCAGCAGCGTAGGACAGGGTCTCGATCAGTTCTTC.

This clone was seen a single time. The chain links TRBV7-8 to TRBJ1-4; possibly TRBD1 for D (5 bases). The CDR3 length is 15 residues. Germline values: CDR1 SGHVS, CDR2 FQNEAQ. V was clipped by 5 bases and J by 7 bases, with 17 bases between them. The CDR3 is CASSVPGLGGEKLFF. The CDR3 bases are TGTGCCAGCAGCGTCCCGGGACTGGGAGGTGAAAAACTGTTTTTT.

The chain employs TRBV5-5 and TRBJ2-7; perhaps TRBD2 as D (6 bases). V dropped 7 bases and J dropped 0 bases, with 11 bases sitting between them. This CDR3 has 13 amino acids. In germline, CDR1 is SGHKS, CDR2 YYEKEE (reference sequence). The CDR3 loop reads CASRGGYSYEQYF. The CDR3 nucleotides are TGTGCCAGCCGAGGAGGGTACTCCTACGAGCAGTACTTC. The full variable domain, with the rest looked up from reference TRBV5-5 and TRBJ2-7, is DAGVTQSPTHLIKTRGQQVTLRCSPISGHKSVSWYQQVLGQGPQFIFQYYEKEERGRGNFPDRFSARQFPNYSSELNVNALLLGDSALYLCASRGGYSYEQYFGPGTRLTVT.

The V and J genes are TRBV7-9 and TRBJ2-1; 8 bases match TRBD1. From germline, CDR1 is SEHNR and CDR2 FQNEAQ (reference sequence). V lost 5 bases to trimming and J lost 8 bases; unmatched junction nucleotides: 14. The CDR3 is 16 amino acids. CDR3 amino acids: CASSKDRDRFGHEQFF. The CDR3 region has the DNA TGTGCCAGCAGCAAGGACCGGGACAGGTTTGGTCATGAGCAGTTCTTC.

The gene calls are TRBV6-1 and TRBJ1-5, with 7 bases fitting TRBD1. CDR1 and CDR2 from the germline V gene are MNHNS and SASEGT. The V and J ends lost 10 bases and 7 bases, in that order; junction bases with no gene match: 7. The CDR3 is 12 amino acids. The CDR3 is CATRGGRQPQHF. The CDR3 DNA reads TGTGCCACCAGAGGGGGCAGGCAGCCCCAGCATTTT.

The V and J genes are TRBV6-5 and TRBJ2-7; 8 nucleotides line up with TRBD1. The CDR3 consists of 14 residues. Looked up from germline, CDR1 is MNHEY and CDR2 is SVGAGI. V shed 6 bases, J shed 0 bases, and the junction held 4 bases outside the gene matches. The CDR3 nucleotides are TGTGCCAGCAGACTGGGACAGGCCTCCTACGAGCAGTACTTC. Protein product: CASRLGQASYEQYF.

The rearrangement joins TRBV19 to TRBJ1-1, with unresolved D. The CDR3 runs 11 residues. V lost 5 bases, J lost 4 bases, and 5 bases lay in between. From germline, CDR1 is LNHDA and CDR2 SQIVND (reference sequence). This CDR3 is CASSSGTEAFF. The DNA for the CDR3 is TGTGCCAGTAGTTCGGGCACTGAAGCTTTCTTT.

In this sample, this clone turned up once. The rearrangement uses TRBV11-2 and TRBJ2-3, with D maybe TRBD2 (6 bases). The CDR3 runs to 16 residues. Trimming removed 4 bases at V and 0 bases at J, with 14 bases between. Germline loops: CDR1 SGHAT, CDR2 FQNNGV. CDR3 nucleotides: TGTGCCAGCAGCTCCCGGGACTGGGAAAGCACAGATACGCAGTATTTT. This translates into CASSSRDWESTDTQYF.

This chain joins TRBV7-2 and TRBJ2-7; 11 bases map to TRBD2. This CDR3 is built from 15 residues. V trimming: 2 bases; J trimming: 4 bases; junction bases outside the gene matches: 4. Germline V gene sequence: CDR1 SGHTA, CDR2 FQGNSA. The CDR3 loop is CASSLPGTSGYEQYF. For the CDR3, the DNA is TGTGCCAGCAGCTTACCCGGGACTAGCGGTTACGAGCAGTACTTC.

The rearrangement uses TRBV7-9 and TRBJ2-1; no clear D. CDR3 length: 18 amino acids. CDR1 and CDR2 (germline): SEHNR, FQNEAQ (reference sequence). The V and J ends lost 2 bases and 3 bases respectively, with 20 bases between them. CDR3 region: CASSLSMSSGVIYNEQFF. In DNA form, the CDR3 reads TGTGCCAGCAGCTTAAGTATGTCCTCCGGAGTTATCTACAATGAGCAGTTCTTC.

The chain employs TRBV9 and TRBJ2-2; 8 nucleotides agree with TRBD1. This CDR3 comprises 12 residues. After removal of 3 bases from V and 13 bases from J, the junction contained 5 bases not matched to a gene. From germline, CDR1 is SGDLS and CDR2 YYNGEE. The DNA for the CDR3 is TGTGCCAGCAGCGATGGGACAGGTCGGCTGTTTTTT. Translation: CASSDGTGRLFF.

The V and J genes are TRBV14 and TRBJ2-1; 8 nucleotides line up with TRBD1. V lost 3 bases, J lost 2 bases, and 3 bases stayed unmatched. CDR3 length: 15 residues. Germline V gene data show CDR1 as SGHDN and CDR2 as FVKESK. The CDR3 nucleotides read TGTGCCAGCAGCCACGGGACAGGACCCTACAATGAGCAGTTCTTC. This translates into CASSHGTGPYNEQFF. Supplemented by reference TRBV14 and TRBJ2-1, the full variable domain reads EAGVTQFPSHSVIEKGQTVTLRCDPISGHDNLYWYRRVMGKEIKFLLHFVKESKQDESGMPNNRFLAERTGGTYSTLKVQPAELEDSGVYFCASSHGTGPYNEQFFGPGTRLTVL.

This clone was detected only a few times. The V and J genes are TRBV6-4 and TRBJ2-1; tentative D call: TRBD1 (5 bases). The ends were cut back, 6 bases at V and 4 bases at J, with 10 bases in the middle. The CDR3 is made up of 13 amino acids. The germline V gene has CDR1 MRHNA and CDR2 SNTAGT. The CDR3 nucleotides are TGTGCCAGCAGCCCGGACACATACAATGAGCAGTTCTTC. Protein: CASSPDTYNEQFF.

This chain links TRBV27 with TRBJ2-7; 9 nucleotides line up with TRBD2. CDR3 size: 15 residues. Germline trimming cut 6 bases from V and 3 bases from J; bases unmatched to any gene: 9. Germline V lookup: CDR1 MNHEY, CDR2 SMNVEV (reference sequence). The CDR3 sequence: CASRGGLASYYEQYF. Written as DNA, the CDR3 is TGTGCCAGCAGGGGGGGACTAGCTTCGTACTACGAGCAGTACTTC.

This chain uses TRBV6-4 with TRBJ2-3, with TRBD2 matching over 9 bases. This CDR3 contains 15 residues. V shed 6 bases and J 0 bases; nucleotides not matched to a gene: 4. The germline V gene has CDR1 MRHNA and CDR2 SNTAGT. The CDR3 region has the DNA TGTGCCAGCAGCCCCACTAGCGGGAGCACAGATACGCAGTATTTT. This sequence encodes CASSPTSGSTDTQYF.

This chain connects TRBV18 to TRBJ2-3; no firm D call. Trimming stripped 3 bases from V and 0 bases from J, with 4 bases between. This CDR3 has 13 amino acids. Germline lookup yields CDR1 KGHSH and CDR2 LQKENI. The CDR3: CASSPTSTDTQYF. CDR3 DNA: TGTGCCAGCTCACCGACTAGCACAGATACGCAGTATTTT.